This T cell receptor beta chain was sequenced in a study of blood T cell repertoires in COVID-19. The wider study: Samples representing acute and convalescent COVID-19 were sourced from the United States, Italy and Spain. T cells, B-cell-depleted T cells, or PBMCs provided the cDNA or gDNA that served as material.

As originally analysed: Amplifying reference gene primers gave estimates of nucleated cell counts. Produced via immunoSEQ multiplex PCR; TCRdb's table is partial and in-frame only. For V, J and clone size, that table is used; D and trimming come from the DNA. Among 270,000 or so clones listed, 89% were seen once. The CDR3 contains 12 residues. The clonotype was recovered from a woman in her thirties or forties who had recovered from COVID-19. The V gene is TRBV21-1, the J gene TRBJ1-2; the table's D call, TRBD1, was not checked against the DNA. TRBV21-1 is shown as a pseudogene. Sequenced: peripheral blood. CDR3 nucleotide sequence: TGTGCCAGCAGCCCCTGGGGCCAGGCTGGCACCTTC. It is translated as CASSPWGQAGTF.